A single sample is the source of the 7 T cell receptor beta chains below, sequenced in a study of OX40 agonist ivuxolimab in advanced cancers. The repertoire was sequenced with immunoSEQ multiplex PCR; TCRdb's copy has only in-frame clones and lacks some. The table shows over 80,000 clones, with approximately 89% occurring only once. Here the sequenced sample was CD4+ or CD8+ T cells sorted from blood, taken in a trial of the OX40 agonist ivuxolimab. All receptors derive from an adult with an advanced solid tumor such as melanoma, head and neck, liver or kidney cancer.

This chain joins TRBV11-2 and TRBJ2-1; 12 nucleotides align to TRBD2. The CDR3 runs to 15 residues. Germline V gene data show CDR1 as SGHAT and CDR2 as FQNNGV. V shed 5 bases, J shed 6 bases, and the junction held 5 bases outside the gene matches. The CDR3 region has the DNA TGTGCCAGCAGCCCAGGGACTAGCGGGCGCAATGAGCAGTTCTTC. Residues: CASSPGTSGRNEQFF.

V gene TRBV18 combines with J gene TRBJ1-3; D is ambiguous. From germline, CDR1 is KGHSH and CDR2 LQKENI. V gave up 2 bases and J gave up 2 bases, with 16 bases separating them. The CDR3 is 17 amino acids. The CDR3 here is CASSPNYRLGAGNTIYF. The CDR3 bases are TGTGCCAGCTCACCAAATTACCGGCTTGGGGCTGGAAACACCATATATTTT.

The rearrangement joins TRBV11-2 to TRBJ2-5; tentatively, D is TRBD2 (5 bases). Trimming removed 2 bases at V and 3 bases at J, with 10 bases between. Germline CDR1 is SGHAT and CDR2 is FQNNGV. There are 14 residues in the CDR3. This CDR3 reads CASSLSQTKETQYF. The CDR3 DNA reads TGTGCCAGCAGCTTATCACAGACTAAAGAGACCCAGTACTTC.

This clone has just a few counts. The rearrangement joins TRBV5-1 to TRBJ2-7, with TRBD2 identical over 9 bases. From germline, CDR1 is SGHRS and CDR2 YFSETQ. This CDR3 contains 14 residues. Losses at the gene ends were 3 bases for V and 9 bases for J; bases not matched to a gene: 10. The DNA for the CDR3 is TGCGCCAGCAGCTCTGTAGCGGGAGAAGGGGCGCAGTACTTC. Translated, it gives CASSSVAGEGAQYF.

The rearrangement links TRBV19 to TRBJ2-1, with D perhaps matching TRBD2 (5 bases). CDR1 is LNHDA and CDR2 is SQIVND in the germline V gene (reference sequence). Trimming removed 6 bases at V and 8 bases at J, with 14 bases between. The length of the CDR3 is 13 residues. In DNA form, the CDR3 reads TGTGCCAGTAGAGAGGCACTAGGAGATGAGCAGTTCTTC. This sequence encodes CASREALGDEQFF.

The chain employs TRBV5-1 and TRBJ1-4; 7 bases are a match to TRBD1. The CDR3 length is 14 residues. The J segment lost 4 bases and the V segment lost 3 bases, leaving 3 bases of the junction unmatched. Germline V lookup: CDR1 SGHRS, CDR2 YFSETQ. As DNA, the CDR3 is TGCGCCAGCAGCTGGGACAGCAGTAATGAAAAACTGTTTTTT. Translating it yields CASSWDSSNEKLFF.

The J gene is TRBJ1-1, the V gene TRBV19; D is perhaps TRBD1 (5 bases). Germline V lookup: CDR1 LNHDA, CDR2 SQIVND (reference sequence). Deletions cut 6 bases from V and 2 bases from J, with 10 bases between. CDR3 size: 13 residues. The CDR3 DNA reads TGTGCCAGTAGAACGACAGCTAACACTGAAGCTTTCTTT. Its protein is CASRTTANTEAFF. Variable domain in full (rest from reference TRBV19 and TRBJ1-1): DGGITQSPKYLFRKEGQNVTLSCEQNLNHDAMYWYRQDPGQGLRLIYYSQIVNDFQKGDIAEGYSVSREKKESFPLTVTSAQKNPTAFYLCASRTTANTEAFFGQGTRLTVV.